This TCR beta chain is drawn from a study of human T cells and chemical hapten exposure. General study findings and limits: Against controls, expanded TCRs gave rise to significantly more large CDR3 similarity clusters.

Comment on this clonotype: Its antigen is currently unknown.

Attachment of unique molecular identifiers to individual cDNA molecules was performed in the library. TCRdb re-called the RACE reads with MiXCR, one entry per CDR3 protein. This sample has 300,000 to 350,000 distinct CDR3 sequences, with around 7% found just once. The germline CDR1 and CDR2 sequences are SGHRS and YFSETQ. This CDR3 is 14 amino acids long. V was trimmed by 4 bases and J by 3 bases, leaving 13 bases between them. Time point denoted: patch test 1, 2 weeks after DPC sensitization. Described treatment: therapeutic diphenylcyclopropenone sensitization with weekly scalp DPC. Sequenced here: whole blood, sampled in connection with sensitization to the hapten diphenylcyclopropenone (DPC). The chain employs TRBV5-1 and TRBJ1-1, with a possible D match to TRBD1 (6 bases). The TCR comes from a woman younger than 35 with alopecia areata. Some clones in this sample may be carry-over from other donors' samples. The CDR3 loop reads CASSGGQLDTEAFF. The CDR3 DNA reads TGCGCCAGCAGCGGCGGACAGTTGGACACTGAAGCTTTCTTT.